This T cell receptor (beta chain) was recorded in a study of cytomegalovirus exposure and HLA in healthy donors. General study points: In a later analysis, TCR association rates varied by HLA locus: DRB1 most, HLA-C fewest.

The primer mix had 60 Vbeta and 13 Jbeta primers. Only in-frame clones appear in the TCRdb table, and some are missing; sequencing was by immunoSEQ multiplex PCR. The data contain 150,000 to 200,000 clones, 77% of them singletons. Germline-derived CDR1 and CDR2 are SQVTM and ANQGSEA. J was trimmed by 5 bases and V by 5 bases; bases with no gene match: 7. CDR3 length: 13 amino acids. As regards this clone: Its specificity is unknown.

This TCR derives from a woman in her 30s in good health and CMV-seronegative. The V call is TRBV29-1, the J call TRBJ1-1, with 8 bases fitting TRBD1. Input material: PBMCs. The CDR3 DNA sequence: TGCAGCGTTCACAGGGGGAAGGGGACTGAAGCTTTCTTT. Its translation: CSVHRGKGTEAFF.